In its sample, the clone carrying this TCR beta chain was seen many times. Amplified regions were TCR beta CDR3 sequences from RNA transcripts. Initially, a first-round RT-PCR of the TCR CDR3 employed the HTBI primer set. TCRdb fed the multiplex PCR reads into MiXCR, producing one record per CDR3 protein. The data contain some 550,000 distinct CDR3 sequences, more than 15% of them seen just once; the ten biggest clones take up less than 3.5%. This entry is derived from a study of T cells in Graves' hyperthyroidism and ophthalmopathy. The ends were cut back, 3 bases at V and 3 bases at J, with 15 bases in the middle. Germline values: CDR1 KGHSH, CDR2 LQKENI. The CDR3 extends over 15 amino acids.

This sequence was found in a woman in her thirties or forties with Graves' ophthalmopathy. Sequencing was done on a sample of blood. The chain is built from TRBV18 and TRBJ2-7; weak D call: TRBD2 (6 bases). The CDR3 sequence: CASSPGQGGVYEQYF. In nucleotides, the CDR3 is TGTGCCAGCTCACCGGGGCAGGGCGGGGTCTACGAGCAGTACTTC. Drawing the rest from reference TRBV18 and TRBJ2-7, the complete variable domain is NAGVMQNPRHLVRRRGQEARLRCSPMKGHSHVYWYRQLPEEGLKFMVYLQKENIIDESGMPKERFSAEFPKEGPSILRIQQVVRGDSAAYFCASSPGQGGVYEQYFGPGTRLTVT.